A selection of T cell receptor beta chains follows, all from one sample in a study of shared T cell receptors in the human thymus. The method was immunoSEQ multiplex PCR; TCRdb's version includes in-frame clones alone and lacks a portion of them. The table lists over 650,000 clones, around 87% of them singletons. These records were also assigned to another study, of human thymus T cells.

The sample comprised thymocytes. The receptors were gathered from a boy under three years old with a congenital heart defect. Each CDR3 is given with its conserved first and last residue. Fields, in order: V gene, clone size, J gene, D gene, CDR3 DNA, CDR3 protein. D genes are given only for firm matches. Size values are once, few and many counts, or a class for expanded clones, and some rows have none.

V gene: TRBV5-8; clone size: .; J gene: TRBJ1-5; D gene: TRBD1; CDR3 DNA: TGTGCCAGCAGCTACAGGGGGGTACAGCCCCAGCATTTT; CDR3 protein: CASSYRGVQPQHF
V gene: TRBV9; clone size: .; J gene: TRBJ2-1; D gene: TRBD2; CDR3 DNA: TGTGCCAGCAGGGAGGGGACTAGCGCAAACAATGAGCAGTTCTTC; CDR3 protein: CASREGTSANNEQFF
V gene: TRBV27; clone size: once; J gene: TRBJ1-5; D gene: .; CDR3 DNA: TGTGCCAGCACCCTACGCGGGGGTCAGCCCCAGCATTTT; CDR3 protein: CASTLRGGQPQHF
V gene: TRBV6-5; clone size: .; J gene: TRBJ1-6; D gene: TRBD1; CDR3 DNA: TGTGCCAGCAGTTACGACCCGGGACAGGGAGCACCCCTCCACTTT; CDR3 protein: CASSYDPGQGAPLHF
V gene: TRBV13; clone size: .; J gene: TRBJ2-2; D gene: .; CDR3 DNA: TGTGCCAGCAGCTTCGGGGGGCGGCACACCGGGGAGCTGTTTTTT; CDR3 protein: CASSFGGRHTGELFF
V gene: TRBV12-5; clone size: .; J gene: TRBJ2-5; D gene: TRBD1; CDR3 DNA: TGTGCTAGTGGTTTGGGCAGCTACACCGGGACAGGGTTGGAGACCCAGTACTTC; CDR3 protein: CASGLGSYTGTGLETQYF
V gene: TRBV15; clone size: .; J gene: TRBJ1-6; D gene: TRBD1; CDR3 DNA: TGTGCCACCAGCAGAGATTCGGGACAGGGGAATTCACCCCTCCACTTT; CDR3 protein: CATSRDSGQGNSPLHF
V gene: TRBV4-3; clone size: .; J gene: TRBJ2-7; D gene: TRBD1; CDR3 DNA: TGCGCCAGCAGCCAAGCTCAGTCAGGGGGCAATAGGAACTCCTACGAGCAGTACTTC; CDR3 protein: CASSQAQSGGNRNSYEQYF
V gene: TRBV7-9; clone size: .; J gene: TRBJ2-7; D gene: TRBD2; CDR3 DNA: TGTGCCAGCAGCTTAGGGGGGGGTTCCTACGAGCAGTACTTC; CDR3 protein: CASSLGGGSYEQYF
V gene: TRBV28; clone size: .; J gene: TRBJ2-7; D gene: .; CDR3 DNA: TGTGCCAGCACCGGGGACTCAAATGGGGGGGAGCAGTACTTC; CDR3 protein: CASTGDSNGGEQYF
V gene: TRBV2; clone size: once; J gene: TRBJ1-1; D gene: .; CDR3 DNA: TGTGCCGTAAGCTTCGGGAGACTGAGACGGAACACTGAAGCTTTCTTT; CDR3 protein: CAVSFGRLRRNTEAFF
V gene: TRBV2; clone size: .; J gene: TRBJ1-5; D gene: .; CDR3 DNA: TGTGCCAGCAAGCCCTCCCCGCCCGGAGGTCAGCCCCAGCATTTT; CDR3 protein: CASKPSPPGGQPQHF
V gene: TRBV10-2; clone size: .; J gene: TRBJ2-6; D gene: .; CDR3 DNA: TGCGCCAGCAGTGAGTACTTGGAGGTCTCTGGGGCCAACGTCCTGACTTTC; CDR3 protein: CASSEYLEVSGANVLTF
V gene: TRBV5-4; clone size: .; J gene: TRBJ2-5; D gene: TRBD2; CDR3 DNA: TGTTCCAGCAGCTTGGCCCCCCTAGCGGGAGTCATTTCCTCACAGGAGACCCAGTACTTC; CDR3 protein: CSSSLAPLAGVISSQETQYF
V gene: TRBV7-8; clone size: .; J gene: TRBJ1-1; D gene: .; CDR3 DNA: TGTGCCAGCAGCTTAGGTCGGGGGTGGGCTTTCTTT; CDR3 protein: CASSLGRGWAFF
V gene: TRBV4-3; clone size: .; J gene: TRBJ2-1; D gene: TRBD2; CDR3 DNA: TGCGCCAGCAGCCAAGAGGCTAGCGGGGGTTCCCCTTCTTACAATGAGCAGTTCTTC; CDR3 protein: CASSQEASGGSPSYNEQFF
V gene: TRBV5-1; clone size: .; J gene: TRBJ2-5; D gene: TRBD2; CDR3 DNA: TGCGCCAGCAGCTTAGTACTAGCGGGAGGCGAAGAGACCCAGTACTTC; CDR3 protein: CASSLVLAGGEETQYF
V gene: TRBV25-1; clone size: .; J gene: TRBJ2-7; D gene: .; CDR3 DNA: TGTGCCAGCAGCGGACCAACAGGTTCCTACGAGCAGTACTTC; CDR3 protein: CASSGPTGSYEQYF
V gene: TRBV29-1; clone size: .; J gene: TRBJ1-2; D gene: TRBD1; CDR3 DNA: TGCAGCGTTGACGGGAAGGGACAGGGGGTGTTTGGCTACACCTTC; CDR3 protein: CSVDGKGQGVFGYTF
V gene: TRBV5-1; clone size: .; J gene: TRBJ2-7; D gene: TRBD2; CDR3 DNA: TGCGCCAGCAGCCCCTACTGGCGGGAGCTTTTAGTCTCCTACGAGCAGTACTTC; CDR3 protein: CASSPYWRELLVSYEQYF
V gene: TRBV7-2; clone size: .; J gene: TRBJ1-2; D gene: .; CDR3 DNA: TGTGCCAGCAGCTTAAGAGTCGAGGGTCGGGGGTTGTTTGCTGGCTACACCTTC; CDR3 protein: CASSLRVEGRGLFAGYTF
V gene: TRBV9; clone size: few; J gene: TRBJ1-2; D gene: TRBD1; CDR3 DNA: TGTGCCAGCAGCCCGGGACAGGGAGGCTATGGCTACACCTTC; CDR3 protein: CASSPGQGGYGYTF
V gene: TRBV18; clone size: few; J gene: TRBJ1-2; D gene: TRBD1; CDR3 DNA: TGTGCCAGCTCATCATCCGGGACAGGGGTGCAAGGCTACACCTTC; CDR3 protein: CASSSSGTGVQGYTF
V gene: TRBV20-1; clone size: .; J gene: TRBJ1-2; D gene: .; CDR3 DNA: TGCAGTGCTAGAGCGGGCTATGGCTACACCTTC; CDR3 protein: CSARAGYGYTF
V gene: TRBV28; clone size: .; J gene: TRBJ2-7; D gene: .; CDR3 DNA: TGTGCCAGCAGCCCCCCCGGGACTCCAATCTACGAGCAGTACTTC; CDR3 protein: CASSPPGTPIYEQYF
V gene: TRBV28; clone size: .; J gene: TRBJ2-7; D gene: .; CDR3 DNA: TGTGCCAGCAGTCCTCCTCTCCGGGACACCATGCTCTACGAGCAGTACTTC; CDR3 protein: CASSPPLRDTMLYEQYF
V gene: TRBV10-1; clone size: .; J gene: TRBJ2-5; D gene: .; CDR3 DNA: TGCGCCAGCAGTGAGGGCAGGGGTGAGACCCAGTACTTC; CDR3 protein: CASSEGRGETQYF
V gene: TRBV5-1; clone size: .; J gene: TRBJ2-3; D gene: TRBD1; CDR3 DNA: TGCGCCAGCAGCTTAATAAGGACAGGAACAGATACGCAGTATTTT; CDR3 protein: CASSLIRTGTDTQYF
V gene: TRBV27; clone size: .; J gene: TRBJ2-3; D gene: TRBD2; CDR3 DNA: TGTGCCAGCAGTTTATTTGTGCGGGAGGGCGGGCCGACAGATACGCAGTATTTT; CDR3 protein: CASSLFVREGGPTDTQYF
V gene: TRBV18; clone size: .; J gene: TRBJ2-4; D gene: .; CDR3 DNA: TGTGCCAGCTCACCACGAGAGGGGACCACGGGGGAACTAGCCAAAAACATTCAGTACTTC; CDR3 protein: CASSPREGTTGELAKNIQYF
V gene: TRBV23-1; clone size: .; J gene: TRBJ2-4; D gene: TRBD2; CDR3 DNA: TGCGCCAGCAGTCAATCGGGTCCAGCGGGAGGGCCTGAGGCCAAAAACATTCAGTACTTC; CDR3 protein: CASSQSGPAGGPEAKNIQYF
V gene: TRBV7-9; clone size: .; J gene: TRBJ2-1; D gene: TRBD2; CDR3 DNA: TGTGCCAGCAGCTTGCTACGGGAGGGCTTAAATGAGCAGTTCTTC; CDR3 protein: CASSLLREGLNEQFF
V gene: TRBV28; clone size: .; J gene: TRBJ1-2; D gene: .; CDR3 DNA: TGTGCCAGCAGTCGTCAGGGCTTCGGCTATGGCTACACCTTC; CDR3 protein: CASSRQGFGYGYTF
V gene: TRBV7-9; clone size: .; J gene: TRBJ2-7; D gene: TRBD1; CDR3 DNA: TGTGCCAGCAGCTTAGGACAGGGGGTTTACGAGCAGTACTTC; CDR3 protein: CASSLGQGVYEQYF
V gene: TRBV6-1; clone size: .; J gene: TRBJ2-3; D gene: .; CDR3 DNA: TGTGCCAGCAGTGAAGTCTACCCGGGAGATACGCAGTATTTT; CDR3 protein: CASSEVYPGDTQYF
V gene: TRBV7-2; clone size: .; J gene: TRBJ2-7; D gene: .; CDR3 DNA: TGTGCCAGCAGCTTAGCTCAGGGGCCGGGGTACTTC; CDR3 protein: CASSLAQGPGYF
V gene: TRBV9; clone size: .; J gene: TRBJ2-1; D gene: TRBD2; CDR3 DNA: TGTGCCAGCAGCGACTCAGGGACTAGGGACTACAATGAGCAGTTCTTC; CDR3 protein: CASSDSGTRDYNEQFF
V gene: TRBV6-5; clone size: .; J gene: TRBJ1-1; D gene: .; CDR3 DNA: TGTGCCAGCCGAACCGCAGGGCCCACTGAAGCTTTCTTT; CDR3 protein: CASRTAGPTEAFF
V gene: TRBV9; clone size: .; J gene: TRBJ1-2; D gene: .; CDR3 DNA: TGTGCCAGCAGCGCACAAGACGGGACACGGCACCATGGCTACACCTTC; CDR3 protein: CASSAQDGTRHHGYTF
V gene: TRBV28; clone size: .; J gene: TRBJ1-5; D gene: TRBD1; CDR3 DNA: TGTGCCAGCAGTCTCCGACAGGGAATCAATCAGCCCCAGCATTTT; CDR3 protein: CASSLRQGINQPQHF
V gene: TRBV28; clone size: .; J gene: TRBJ2-1; D gene: TRBD2; CDR3 DNA: TGTGCCAGCAGTTTATTGGTGGTAGCGGGAGCTAATGAGCAGTTCTTC; CDR3 protein: CASSLLVVAGANEQFF
V gene: TRBV5-1; clone size: .; J gene: TRBJ1-1; D gene: TRBD1; CDR3 DNA: TGCGCCAGCAGCTTCGTGTCTGGACAGGGGTATACTGAAGCTTTCTTT; CDR3 protein: CASSFVSGQGYTEAFF
V gene: TRBV4-3; clone size: .; J gene: TRBJ2-3; D gene: TRBD2; CDR3 DNA: TGCGCCAGCAGCCAAGAGGCGACACTAGCGGGGGGCCTGCGCAGGAATACGCAGTATTTT; CDR3 protein: CASSQEATLAGGLRRNTQYF
V gene: TRBV11-3; clone size: .; J gene: TRBJ2-2; D gene: .; CDR3 DNA: TGTGCCAGCAGCAACCCGGACAGTGGCGGGGAGCTGTTTTTT; CDR3 protein: CASSNPDSGGELFF
V gene: TRBV28; clone size: .; J gene: TRBJ2-7; D gene: TRBD2; CDR3 DNA: TGTGCCACCCTGGGACTAGCGAATTCCTACGAGCAGTACTTC; CDR3 protein: CATLGLANSYEQYF
V gene: TRBV28; clone size: .; J gene: TRBJ2-5; D gene: .; CDR3 DNA: TGTGCCAGCAGAAACTACAGGGAGTTGCGGGAGACCCAGTACTTC; CDR3 protein: CASRNYRELRETQYF
V gene: TRBV4-1; clone size: .; J gene: TRBJ2-7; D gene: TRBD2; CDR3 DNA: TGCGCCAGCAGCCAAGAGGCTAGCGGGAGGCCCCACTACGAGCAGTACTTC; CDR3 protein: CASSQEASGRPHYEQYF
V gene: TRBV21-1; clone size: .; J gene: TRBJ1-5; D gene: .; CDR3 DNA: TGTGCCAGCAGCAAAAGGCCGGACAGGGGGCGCGGGGAGCCCCAGCATTTT; CDR3 protein: CASSKRPDRGRGEPQHF
V gene: TRBV28; clone size: once; J gene: TRBJ1-5; D gene: TRBD1; CDR3 DNA: TGTGCCAGCAGCCAATTACGGACAGGGGCTCAGCCCCAGCATTTT; CDR3 protein: CASSQLRTGAQPQHF
V gene: TRBV12-5; clone size: .; J gene: TRBJ1-1; D gene: .; CDR3 DNA: TGTGCTAGTGGTTCGCTGGACAGACAGAACACTGAAGCTTTCTTT; CDR3 protein: CASGSLDRQNTEAFF
V gene: TRBV27; clone size: once; J gene: TRBJ2-1; D gene: TRBD2; CDR3 DNA: TGTGCCAGCAGTTTATCGGGGGGGGAGGGCAATGAGCAGTTCTTC; CDR3 protein: CASSLSGGEGNEQFF
V gene: TRBV5-6; clone size: few; J gene: TRBJ1-6; D gene: TRBD1; CDR3 DNA: TGTGCCAGCAGCTTGTCAGGACAGGGTCAGCCCCTCCACTTT; CDR3 protein: CASSLSGQGQPLHF
V gene: TRBV5-1; clone size: .; J gene: TRBJ2-7; D gene: TRBD2; CDR3 DNA: TGCGCCAGCGCCGAGGGGACTAGCGGCTACGAGCAGTACTTC; CDR3 protein: CASAEGTSGYEQYF
V gene: TRBV28; clone size: .; J gene: TRBJ2-7; D gene: .; CDR3 DNA: TGTGCCAGCAGAATACAGGGCAGCGAGCAGTACTTC; CDR3 protein: CASRIQGSEQYF